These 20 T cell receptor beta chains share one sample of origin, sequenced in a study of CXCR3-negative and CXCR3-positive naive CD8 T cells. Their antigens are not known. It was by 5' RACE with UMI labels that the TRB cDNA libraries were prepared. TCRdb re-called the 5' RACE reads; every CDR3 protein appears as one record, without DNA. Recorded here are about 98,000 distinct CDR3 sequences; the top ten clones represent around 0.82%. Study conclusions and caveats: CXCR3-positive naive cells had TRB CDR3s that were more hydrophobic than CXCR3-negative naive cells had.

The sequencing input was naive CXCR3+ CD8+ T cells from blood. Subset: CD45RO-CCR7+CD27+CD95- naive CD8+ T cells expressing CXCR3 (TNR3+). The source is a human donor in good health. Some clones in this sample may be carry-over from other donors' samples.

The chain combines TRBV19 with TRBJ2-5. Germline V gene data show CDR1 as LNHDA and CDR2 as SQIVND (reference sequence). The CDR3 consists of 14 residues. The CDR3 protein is CATQNIFERETQYF.

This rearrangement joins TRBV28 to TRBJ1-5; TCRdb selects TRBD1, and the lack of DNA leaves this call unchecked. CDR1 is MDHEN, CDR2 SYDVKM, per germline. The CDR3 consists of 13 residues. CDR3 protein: CASSENRGQPQHF. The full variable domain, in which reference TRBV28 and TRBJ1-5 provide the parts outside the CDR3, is DVKVTQSSRYLVKRTGEKVFLECVQDMDHENMFWYRQDPGLGLRLIYFSYDVKMKEKGDIPEGYSVSREKKERFSLILESASTNQTSMYLCASSENRGQPQHFGDGTRLSIL.

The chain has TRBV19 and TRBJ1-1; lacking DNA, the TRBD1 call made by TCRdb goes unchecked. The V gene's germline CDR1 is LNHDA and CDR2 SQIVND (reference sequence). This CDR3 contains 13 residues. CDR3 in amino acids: CASTGTTNTEAFF.

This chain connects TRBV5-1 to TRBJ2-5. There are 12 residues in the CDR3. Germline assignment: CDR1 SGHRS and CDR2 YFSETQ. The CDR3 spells CASSPDQETQYF.

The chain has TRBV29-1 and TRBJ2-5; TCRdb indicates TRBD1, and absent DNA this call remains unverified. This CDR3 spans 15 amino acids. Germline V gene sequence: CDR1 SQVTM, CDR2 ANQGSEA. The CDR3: CSVEDAGRYQETQYF.

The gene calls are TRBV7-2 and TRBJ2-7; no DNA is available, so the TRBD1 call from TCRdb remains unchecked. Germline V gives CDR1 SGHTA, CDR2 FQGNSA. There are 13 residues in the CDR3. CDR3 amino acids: CASSLTPANEQYF.

CDR3 region: CASRSGPGTDTQYF. V usage is TRBV6-5 and J usage is TRBJ2-3; TCRdb designates TRBD2, a call that cannot be tested without DNA. The CDR3 is 14 residues long. Per the germline V gene, CDR1 is MNHEY and CDR2 is SVGAGI.

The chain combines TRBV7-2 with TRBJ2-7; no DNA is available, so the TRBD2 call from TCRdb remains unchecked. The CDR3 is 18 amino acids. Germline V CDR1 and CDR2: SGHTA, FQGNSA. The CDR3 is CASSLRPGLAGVLSEQYF.

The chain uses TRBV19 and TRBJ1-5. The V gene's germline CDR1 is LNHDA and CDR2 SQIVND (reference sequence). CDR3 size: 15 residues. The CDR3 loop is CASSFTDYSNQPQHF.

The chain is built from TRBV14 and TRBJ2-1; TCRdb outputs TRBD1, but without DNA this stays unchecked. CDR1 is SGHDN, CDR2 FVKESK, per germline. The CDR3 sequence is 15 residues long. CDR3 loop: CASSHKTGPYNEQFF.

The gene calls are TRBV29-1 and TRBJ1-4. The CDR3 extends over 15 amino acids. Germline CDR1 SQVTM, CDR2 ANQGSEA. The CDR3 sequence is CSVEDFRGGEEKLFF.

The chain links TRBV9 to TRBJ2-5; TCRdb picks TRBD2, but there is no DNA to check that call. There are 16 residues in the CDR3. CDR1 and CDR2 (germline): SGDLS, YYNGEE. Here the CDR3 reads CASSSRLAGASETQYF.

Here the CDR3 reads CASSDLEGGLDTQYF. The genes are TRBV6-4 and TRBJ2-3; TCRdb outputs TRBD1, but without DNA this stays unchecked. The CDR3 length is 15 residues. Germline V gene data show CDR1 as MRHNA and CDR2 as SNTAGT.

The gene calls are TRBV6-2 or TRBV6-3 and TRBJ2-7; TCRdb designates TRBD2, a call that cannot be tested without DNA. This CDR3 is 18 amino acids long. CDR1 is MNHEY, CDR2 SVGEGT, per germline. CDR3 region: CASSYSTQGSGRFGEQYF.

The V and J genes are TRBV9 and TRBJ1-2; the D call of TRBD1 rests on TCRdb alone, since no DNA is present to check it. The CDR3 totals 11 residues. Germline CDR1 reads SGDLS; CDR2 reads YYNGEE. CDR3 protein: CASGDSYGYTF. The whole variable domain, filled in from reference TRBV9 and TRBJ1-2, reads DSGVTQTPKHLITATGQRVTLRCSPRSGDLSVYWYQQSLDQGLQFLIQYYNGEERAKGNILERFSAQQFPDLHSELNLSSLELGDSALYFCASGDSYGYTFGSGTRLTVV.

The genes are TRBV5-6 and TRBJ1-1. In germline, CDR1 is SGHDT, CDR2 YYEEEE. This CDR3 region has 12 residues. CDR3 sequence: CASSIAGLEAFF.

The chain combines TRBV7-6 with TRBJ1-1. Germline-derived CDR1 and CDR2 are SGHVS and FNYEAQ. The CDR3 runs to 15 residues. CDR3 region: CASSLVRSENTEAFF.

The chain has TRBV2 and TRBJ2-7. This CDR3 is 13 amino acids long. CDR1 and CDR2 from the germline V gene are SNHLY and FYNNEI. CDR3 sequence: CASSESYSYEQYF.

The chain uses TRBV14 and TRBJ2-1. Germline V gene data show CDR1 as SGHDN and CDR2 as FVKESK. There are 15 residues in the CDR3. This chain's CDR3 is CASSQVEVVNNEQFF.

The CDR3 loop reads CASSPPAVGDNTGELFF. The chain carries TRBV5-1 and TRBJ2-2; TCRdb indicates TRBD2, and absent DNA this call remains unverified. The CDR3 consists of 17 residues. Germline V gene lookup returns CDR1 SGHRS and CDR2 YFSETQ.